This entry concerns a single T cell receptor beta chain. This sample was taken from a study of cytomegalovirus exposure and HLA in healthy donors. TCRdb keeps only in-frame clones here, not all; method: immunoSEQ multiplex PCR. The table records some 80,000 clones, 96% of them present only once. What was sequenced was PBMCs. The clonotype originates from a young woman in good health and CMV-seronegative.

CDR3 sequence: CASKSQGGNTIYF. The CDR3 DNA is TGTGCCAGCAAATCCCAGGGCGGAAACACCATATATTTT. The chain joins TRBV28 to TRBJ1-3; possible D gene TRBD1, 5 bases. CDR3 size: 13 residues. The V end was cut by 7 bases, the J end by 4 bases, with 11 bases between. Germline values: CDR1 MDHEN, CDR2 SYDVKM. The full variable domain, completed using reference TRBV28 and TRBJ1-3, is DVKVTQSSRYLVKRTGEKVFLECVQDMDHENMFWYRQDPGLGLRLIYFSYDVKMKEKGDIPEGYSVSREKKERFSLILESASTNQTSMYLCASKSQGGNTIYFGEGSWLTVV.